Listed here are 5 T cell receptor beta chains from one sample, sequenced in a study of blood T cells in healthy people across ages. The second PCR ran about 6 to 11 cycles with a sample-barcoded 5' primer and J-beta primers. A single record per CDR3 protein comes from TCRdb applying MiXCR to the 5' RACE reads. The table has under 850,000 distinct CDR3 sequences, around 36% seen once. The sequencing sample was made of blood. The receptors shown here come from a man aged 18 to 30 in good health.

This clonotype was detected ten times or more. The V call is TRBV6-6, the J call TRBJ2-1; 11 nucleotides line up with TRBD2. The CDR3 length is 16 residues. Germline V gene data show CDR1 as MNHNY and CDR2 as SVGAGI (reference sequence). With 2 bases clipped from V and 4 bases from J, the junction kept 4 bases outside the gene matches. The CDR3 region is CASSYGLAGGYNEQFF. CDR3 coding DNA: TGTGCCAGCAGTTACGGGCTAGCGGGGGGATACAATGAGCAGTTCTTC.

DNA for the CDR3: TGCAGTGCTAGAGGGCCAGGGGGCATAACGAACATTCAGTACTTC. Residues: CSARGPGGITNIQYF. The chain joins TRBV20-1 to TRBJ2-4; the match to TRBD1 covers 8 bases. Germline V gene sequence: CDR1 DFQATT, CDR2 SNEGSKA (reference sequence). V trimming: 1 base; J trimming: 7 bases; junction bases outside the gene matches: 9. This CDR3 spans 15 amino acids.

The rearrangement uses TRBV6-6 and TRBJ2-5; 7 bases map to TRBD2. Germline CDR1 MNHNY, CDR2 SVGAGI (reference sequence). The CDR3 extends over 13 amino acids. J was trimmed by 11 bases and V by 2 bases; bases with no gene match: 8. For the CDR3, the DNA is TGTGCCAGCAGTTACGTGGGGAGGGATGAGCAGTACTTC. It encodes CASSYVGRDEQYF.

This clonotype was counted ten times or more. The chain is built from TRBV27 and TRBJ1-5; a possible D gene is TRBD1 (5 bases). This CDR3 is built from 14 residues. The V gene's germline CDR1 is MNHEY and CDR2 SMNVEV (reference sequence). Deletions cut 6 bases from V and 3 bases from J, with 12 bases between. The CDR3 loop reads CASRTGAPNQPQHF. CDR3 sequence (DNA): TGTGCCAGCAGAACCGGGGCTCCCAATCAGCCCCAGCATTTT.

This clonotype was seen only a few times. V gene TRBV6-2 or TRBV6-3 combines with J gene TRBJ2-3; 9 bases are shared with TRBD1. In germline, CDR1 is MNHEY, CDR2 SVGEGT. V lost 0 bases, J lost 2 bases, and 6 bases stayed unmatched. The CDR3 runs to 17 residues. The CDR3 spells CASSYSGTGYFTDTQYF. DNA of the CDR3: TGTGCCAGCAGTTACTCCGGGACAGGGTACTTCACAGATACGCAGTATTTT.